What follows are 28 T cell receptor beta chains derived from one specimen sequenced in a study of blood T cell repertoires in COVID-19 (dated by TCRdb to the early 2020s). The receptor library was made with the immunoSEQ multiplex PCR assay. The immuneACCESS repertoire file appears here via TCRdb, limited to in-frame rearrangements. These files lack a portion of the clones; in checked studies, under half of the deficit traces to unresolved V genes, and the cause of the others is not known. Across this sample there are 250,000 or so clones, with roughly four fifths seen only once. Together, the top ten hold about 1.9% of the sample. Sequencing input: peripheral blood. All receptors derive from a woman of 80 years or more with acute or convalescent COVID-19.

The rearrangement links TRBV19 to TRBJ1-5; D is ambiguous. CDR1 and CDR2 (germline): LNHDA, SQIVND (reference sequence). This CDR3 spans 14 amino acids. The ends were cut back, 1 base at V and 7 bases at J, with 11 bases in the middle. The CDR3 region is CASSIVSGSQPQHF. In DNA, the CDR3 is TGTGCCAGTAGTATAGTAAGCGGGAGCCAGCCCCAGCATTTT.

The J gene is TRBJ2-1, the V gene TRBV3-1 (or the pseudogene TRBV3-2), with 14 bases lining up with TRBD2. The CDR3 runs to 15 residues. With V trimmed by 4 bases and J by 6 bases, 2 bases remained unmatched. Per the germline V gene, CDR1 is LGHDT and CDR2 is YNNKEL (reference sequence). The chain's CDR3 is CASSPGLAGVNEQFF. DNA for the CDR3: TGTGCCAGCAGCCCGGGACTAGCGGGAGTCAATGAGCAGTTCTTC.

Concerning this clone: The sample contains more than one DNA sequence encoding this CDR3. The rearrangement joins TRBV2 to TRBJ2-2, with TRBD2 matching over 11 bases. Germline CDR1 is SNHLY and CDR2 is FYNNEI. There are 15 residues in the CDR3. V shed 6 bases, J shed 1 base, and the junction held 1 base outside the gene matches. This CDR3 reads CASRGTSGNTGELFF. The CDR3 DNA follows: TGTGCCAGCAGAGGGACTAGCGGGAACACCGGGGAGCTGTTTTTT.

This clone was recorded only once. The J gene is TRBJ1-1, the V gene TRBV2; 8 nucleotides align to TRBD1. Germline V lookup: CDR1 SNHLY, CDR2 FYNNEI. The CDR3 has 13 residues. J gave up 5 bases and V 8 bases, and 7 bases lay outside the gene matches. The CDR3 DNA follows: TGTGCCAGCTCTGGACAGGGTGTAACTGAAGCTTTCTTT. Encoded protein: CASSGQGVTEAFF. Using reference TRBV2 and TRBJ1-1 for the parts outside the CDR3, the full variable domain is EPEVTQTPSHQVTQMGQEVILRCVPISNHLYFYWYRQILGQKVEFLVSFYNNEISEKSEIFDDQFSVERPDGSNFTLKIRSTKLEDSAMYFCASSGQGVTEAFFGQGTRLTVV.

The CDR3 region has the DNA TGTGCCAGCAGCTCCCGGACAGGGATCTACAATGAGCAGTTCTTC. This translates into CASSSRTGIYNEQFF. This rearrangement joins TRBV7-3 to TRBJ2-1, with 8 positions matching TRBD1. J gave up 3 bases and V 4 bases, and 5 bases lay outside the gene matches. The CDR3 is 15 amino acids. The germline V gene has CDR1 SGHTA and CDR2 FQGTGA.

The gene calls are TRBV7-2 and TRBJ2-5; the match to TRBD2 covers 9 bases. Germline CDR1 and CDR2: SGHTA and FQGNSA. The V and J ends lost 5 bases and 2 bases, in that order; junction bases with no gene match: 6. This CDR3 has 15 amino acids. The CDR3 here is CASSGGLARQETQYF. CDR3 sequence (DNA): TGTGCCAGCAGCGGGGGACTAGCTAGACAAGAGACCCAGTACTTC.

This clone was observed a handful of times. This chain connects TRBV5-4 to TRBJ2-1; 13 bases are shared with TRBD2. V dropped 3 bases and J dropped 15; count of bases not matched to a gene: 9. CDR3 size: 14 residues. Germline values: CDR1 SGHNT, CDR2 YYREEE (reference sequence). CDR3 in amino acids: CASSSATSGGVPFF. DNA of the CDR3: TGTGCCAGCAGCTCCGCCACTAGCGGGGGGGTGCCGTTCTTC.

This sequence joins TRBV6-5 and TRBJ1-1; unclear D gene. From germline, CDR1 is MNHEY and CDR2 SVGAGI. The CDR3 contains 11 residues. V lost 6 bases to trimming and J lost 4 bases, with 6 bases between them. The CDR3 loop is CASRLSTEAFF. CDR3 bases: TGTGCCAGCAGACTAAGCACTGAAGCTTTCTTT.

The chain is built from TRBV14 and TRBJ2-7, with D maybe TRBD1 (5 bases). V was shortened by 9 bases and J by 4 bases, with 10 bases between the two germline ends. Germline values: CDR1 SGHDN, CDR2 FVKESK. The CDR3 contains 11 residues. This CDR3 reads CASGQSYEQYF. CDR3 nucleotides: TGTGCCAGTGGACAATCATACGAGCAGTACTTC.

CDR3 in DNA: TGTGCCAGCAATATCAGTCCAGATACGCAGTATTTT. As protein: CASNISPDTQYF. This chain connects TRBV2 to TRBJ2-3; D not certain. This CDR3 spans 12 amino acids. The germline V gene has CDR1 SNHLY and CDR2 FYNNEI. The V end lost 7 bases, the J end lost 4 bases, and 9 bases lay between the germline ends.

This chain joins TRBV4-3 and TRBJ1-3, with D maybe TRBD1 (5 bases). CDR3 size: 16 residues. Trimming removed 1 base from V and 0 bases from J, with 10 bases in between. Germline CDR1 is LGHNA and CDR2 is YSLEER. CDR3 nucleotide sequence: TGCGCCAGCAGCCAAGGCGACAGAGGCTCTGGAAACACCATATATTTT. Translating it yields CASSQGDRGSGNTIYF.

A note on this clone: At the DNA level, this CDR3 is encoded by other sequences in the same sample as well. The rearrangement uses TRBV3-1 (or the pseudogene TRBV3-2) and TRBJ1-5, with D tentatively TRBD1 (6 bases). CDR1 and CDR2 from the germline V gene are LGHDT and YNNKEL (reference sequence). V was pared by 1 base and J by 1 base, with 8 bases between. The CDR3 contains 15 residues. The CDR3 sequence is CASSQGGQSNQPQHF. For the CDR3, the DNA is TGTGCCAGCAGCCAAGGGGGGCAGAGCAATCAGCCCCAGCATTTT.

This clone has a single count. The rearrangement joins TRBV10-3 to TRBJ2-7, with 7 bases matching TRBD2. V lost 6 bases and J lost 5; bases outside the gene matches: 4. The CDR3 length is 12 residues. Germline V lookup: CDR1 ENHRY, CDR2 SYGVKD. The CDR3 DNA is TGTGCCATCAGGGGGGGGGTTGACGAGCAGTACTTC. It specifies CAIRGGVDEQYF.

The V gene is TRBV4-2, the J gene TRBJ1-5; 8 nucleotides line up with TRBD1. The germline V gene encodes CDR1 LGHNA and CDR2 YNFKEQ. V gave up 3 bases and J gave up 7 bases; unmatched junction bases: 11. The CDR3 has 16 amino acids. The CDR3, as DNA: TGTGCCAGCAGCCAGGGAGACAGGGGAAGTTACCAGCCCCAGCATTTT. Protein: CASSQGDRGSYQPQHF.

The V gene is TRBV7-9, the J gene TRBJ1-2; no clear D. Trimming took off 0 bases at V and 5 bases at J, with 7 bases between the two ends. The germline gives CDR1 SEHNR, CDR2 FQNEAQ (reference sequence). This CDR3 comprises 13 residues. This CDR3 reads CASSLAEAYGYTF. CDR3 sequence (DNA): TGTGCCAGCAGCTTAGCGGAGGCTTATGGCTACACCTTC. The whole variable domain, filled in from reference TRBV7-9 and TRBJ1-2, reads DTGVSQNPRHKITKRGQNVTFRCDPISEHNRLYWYRQTLGQGPEFLTYFQNEAQLEKSRLLSDRFSAERPKGSFSTLEIQRTEQGDSAMYLCASSLAEAYGYTFGSGTRLTVV.

This clone was detected a few times. This chain links TRBV7-2 with TRBJ2-3, with D possibly TRBD1 on 5 matching bases. V lost 1 base and J lost 3, with 11 bases in between. This CDR3 has 15 amino acids. CDR1 is SGHTA and CDR2 is FQGNSA in the germline V gene. CDR3 protein: CASSLGSPGTDTQYF. The CDR3 nucleotides read TGTGCCAGCAGCTTAGGCTCCCCAGGGACAGATACGCAGTATTTT.

This clone has only one observation. This chain connects TRBV6-5 to TRBJ1-2; 8 positions agree with TRBD1. Germline CDR1 reads MNHEY; CDR2 reads SVGAGI. Unmatched junction bases numbered 7, after V lost 6 bases and J lost 4 bases. There are 14 residues in the CDR3. The CDR3 protein is CASRMGQALYGYTF. CDR3 bases: TGTGCCAGCAGGATGGGACAGGCCCTCTATGGCTACACCTTC.

This chain connects TRBV9 to TRBJ1-1; D is unclear. V dropped 0 bases and J dropped 1 base, with 7 bases sitting between them. Germline V CDR1 and CDR2: SGDLS, YYNGEE. There are 14 residues in the CDR3. In nucleotides, the CDR3 is TGTGCCAGCAGCGTAGGGAGGAAGAACACTGAAGCTTTCTTT. Protein product: CASSVGRKNTEAFF. Variable domain in full (rest from reference TRBV9 and TRBJ1-1): DSGVTQTPKHLITATGQRVTLRCSPRSGDLSVYWYQQSLDQGLQFLIQYYNGEERAKGNILERFSAQQFPDLHSELNLSSLELGDSALYFCASSVGRKNTEAFFGQGTRLTVV.

This sequence joins TRBV7-8 and TRBJ2-7; D is ambiguous. Germline values: CDR1 SGHVS, CDR2 FQNEAQ. The CDR3 is made up of 14 amino acids. V dropped 5 bases and J dropped 3 bases, with 14 bases sitting between them. CDR3 loop: CASSPFGRSYEQYF. CDR3 DNA: TGTGCCAGCAGCCCATTCGGCCGGAGCTACGAGCAGTACTTC. Full variable domain (rest looked up from reference TRBV7-8 and TRBJ2-7): GAGVSQSPRYKVAKRGQDVALRCDPISGHVSLFWYQQALGQGPEFLTYFQNEAQLDKSGLPSDRFFAERPEGSVSTLKIQRTQQEDSAVYLCASSPFGRSYEQYFGPGTRLTVT.

This CDR3 reads CASSLAPPRVSEPQHF. CDR3 bases: TGTGCCAGCAGCTTGGCCCCGCCCAGGGTAAGCGAGCCCCAGCATTTT. The rearrangement joins TRBV5-5 to TRBJ1-5, with D perhaps matching TRBD1 (5 bases). CDR1 and CDR2 (germline): SGHKS, YYEKEE (reference sequence). V lost 0 bases and J lost 8, with 18 bases in between. The CDR3 runs to 16 residues.

The chain recombines TRBV19 with TRBJ2-4; D is perhaps TRBD2 (6 bases). The germline V gene has CDR1 LNHDA and CDR2 SQIVND (reference sequence). This CDR3 is 15 amino acids long. Between the trimmed V and J ends, which lost 6 bases and 1 base, there was a span of 13 bases. CDR3 bases: TGTGCCAGTAGGAAGCGGGTGGGGGCCAAAAACATTCAGTACTTC. It specifies CASRKRVGAKNIQYF.

This rearrangement joins TRBV7-2 to TRBJ1-1, with unresolved D. There are 14 residues in the CDR3. Germline V CDR1 and CDR2: SGHTA, FQGNSA. V was shortened by 3 bases and J by 2 bases, with 10 bases between the two germline ends. The CDR3 DNA follows: TGTGCCAGCAGCTTCGAGAGATTTAACACTGAAGCTTTCTTT. Protein product: CASSFERFNTEAFF.

The chain carries TRBV7-9 and TRBJ1-1; D remains unclear. The CDR3 totals 13 residues. CDR1 is SEHNR, CDR2 FQNEAQ, per germline (reference sequence). Trimming cost V 3 bases and J 0 bases, with 5 bases left between them. The CDR3 loop is CASSFQLNTEAFF. CDR3 in DNA: TGTGCCAGCAGCTTCCAGTTGAACACTGAAGCTTTCTTT.

This rearrangement joins TRBV7-6 to TRBJ2-7, with D possibly being TRBD2 (6 bases). Trimming shortened V by 3 bases and J by 0 bases, and 12 bases separated the two germline ends. The germline CDR1 and CDR2 sequences are SGHVS and FNYEAQ. The CDR3 spans 15 residues. The CDR3 loop reads CASSLGTALSYEQYF. The CDR3 DNA reads TGTGCCAGCAGCTTGGGGACTGCTCTCTCCTACGAGCAGTACTTC.

The chain links TRBV6-5 to TRBJ1-4; D call uncertain. The CDR3 is 13 amino acids. Germline assignment: CDR1 MNHEY and CDR2 SVGAGI. With 7 bases removed from V and 4 bases from J, the gap between germline ends came to 10 bases. CDR3 bases: TGTGCCAGCAACCGGGTGCTTAATGAAAAACTGTTTTTT. Translation gives CASNRVLNEKLFF.

The rearrangement joins TRBV7-3 to TRBJ2-1; the match to TRBD2 covers 11 bases. There are 15 residues in the CDR3. CDR1 and CDR2 from the germline V gene are SGHTA and FQGTGA. V shed 1 base, J shed 9 bases, and the junction held 5 bases outside the gene matches. The CDR3 DNA reads TGTGCCAGCAGCTTAAAGACTAGCGGGACTCGTGAGCAGTTCTTC. Translated, it gives CASSLKTSGTREQFF.

This clone has a handful of counts. The genes are TRBV5-1 and TRBJ1-6; D is unresolved. This CDR3 comprises 14 residues. In germline, CDR1 is SGHRS, CDR2 YFSETQ. V lost 1 base and J 7 bases, leaving 9 bases between the germline ends. CDR3 DNA sequence: TGCGCCAGCAGCTTGCTCGACGGGAATTCACCCCTCCACTTT. Its protein is CASSLLDGNSPLHF.

The chain has TRBV27 and TRBJ1-5, with TRBD1 as a possible D gene (5 bases). The germline V gene has CDR1 MNHEY and CDR2 SMNVEV (reference sequence). The CDR3 totals 17 residues. V dropped 5 bases and J dropped 0 bases, with 17 bases sitting between them. In nucleotides, the CDR3 is TGTGCCAGCAGTCCCTTCGCGGGACCCTATAGCAATCAGCCCCAGCATTTT. Translating it yields CASSPFAGPYSNQPQHF.